The T cell receptor beta chain described here comes from a study of cytomegalovirus exposure and HLA in healthy donors. Study overall: The same platform was used for the approximately 120 validation repertoires as for the approximately 630 first-cohort repertoires, as reported in a later analysis. Study results and limitations: While the bulk of TCR sequences proved rare, some public TCRs turned up in many donors. In vitro experiments confirmed that three CMV-associated chains were specific for CMV antigens. Listed as cytomegalovirus-associated were over 150 TCR beta chains.

TCRdb's table, derived via immunoSEQ multiplex PCR, lists solely in-frame clones and lacks some. The sample shows 260,000 or so clones, 90% of them seen only once. As to this clone: Its cognate antigen is unknown.

Germline lookup yields CDR1 SSHAT and CDR2 FNYEAQ (reference sequence). The CDR3 runs to 13 residues. With 3 bases removed from V and 7 bases from J, the gap between germline ends came to 10 bases. V usage is TRBV7-7 and J usage is TRBJ2-1; no reliable D call. This clonotype originated in a woman in her 30s in good health and CMV-seronegative. The sample comprised PBMCs. The CDR3 is CASSLSNGNEQFF. In DNA, the CDR3 is TGTGCCAGCAGCTTGTCAAACGGGAATGAGCAGTTCTTC. The variable domain in full, completed from reference TRBV7-7 and TRBJ2-1, reads GAGVSQSPRYKVTKRGQDVTLRCDPISSHATLYWYQQALGQGPEFLTYFNYEAQPDKSGLPSDRFSAERPEGSISTLTIQRTEQRDSAMYRCASSLSNGNEQFFGPGTRLTVL.